This T cell receptor beta chain was profiled in a study of blood T cell repertoires in COVID-19. Turning to the study itself: The United States, Italy and Spain were the sources of the acute and convalescent COVID-19 samples. T cells, B-cell-depleted T cells, or PBMCs provided the cDNA or gDNA that served as material.

V was trimmed by 6 bases and J by 9 bases, leaving 13 bases between them. The CDR3 consists of 12 residues. Original processing notes: Nucleated cell counts were estimated from reference gene primer amplification. TCRdb's copy holds only in-frame clones and misses some; the assay was immunoSEQ multiplex PCR. D and trimming were read from the DNA, whereas the V and J calls and clone size are those reported in that table. This repertoire shows 80,000 to 90,000 clones, roughly 84% found once; its top ten account for approximately 11%. The rearrangement links TRBV12-3 or TRBV12-4 to TRBJ2-3, with D perhaps matching TRBD2 (6 bases). Sequenced sample: peripheral blood. The receptor's source is a man between 65 and 79 years old with acute or convalescent COVID-19. CDR3 bases: TGTGCCAGCAGCCCCGACGGGGGAACGCAGTATTTT. It yields the protein CASSPDGGTQYF.